This T cell receptor beta chain was recovered during a study of shared clonotypes between healthy human individuals. The V gene's germline CDR1 is SGHNT and CDR2 YENEEA. This CDR3 is 13 amino acids long. The V end was cut by 6 bases, the J end by 8 bases, with 14 bases between. The data were produced by immunoSEQ multiplex PCR, yet TCRdb's version contains in-frame clones alone and is incomplete. The table includes roughly 2.2 million clones, around 90% detected once. The chain has TRBV11-3 and TRBJ2-1, with TRBD1 as a possible D gene (5 bases). The TCR was taken from a man between 18 and 29 years old in good health. Some clones in this sample may be carry-over from other donors' samples. The sequenced sample consisted of naive CD4+ T cells from PBMCs. Subset defined: CD45RA+ positively selected. The CDR3 spells CASSPTLRDEQFF. CDR3 bases: TGTGCCAGCAGTCCCACTCTCAGGGATGAGCAGTTCTTC.